This entry concerns a single T cell receptor (beta chain). Antigen unknown. This entry is derived from a study of vaccination effects on CD4 cells after COVID-19. The study, taken as a whole, reports: Marked contraction was observed in infection-induced and vaccine-induced clones late after vaccination.

Antigen-specific CD4+ T cells expanded by the ViraFEST assay with viral peptide pools were then sequenced. CD4+ T cell isolation took place after 10 days of culture. Each participant received a vaccine that was either BNT162b2 or mRNA-1273, given as two doses. IL-2 medium was substituted for half the medium on days 3 and 7. The germline CDR1 and CDR2 sequences are SGHTS and YDEGEE. This CDR3 has 16 amino acids. The ends lost 4 bases at V and 12 bases at J; junction bases unmatched: 17. Sequenced by immunoSEQ multiplex PCR; TCRdb stores in-frame clones only, minus some. Of about 33,000 clones in the sample, around three quarters are singletons; the top ten hold approximately 12%.

This chain links TRBV5-8 with TRBJ2-1; 9 bases fit TRBD1. This clonotype was sampled from a human donor who received a COVID-19 vaccine. The sample here was CD4+ T cells from PBMCs cultured with HCoV-229E spike peptides, taken after COVID-19 vaccination. CDR3 in DNA: TGTGCCAGCAGCCCCACCCGGGACAGGGTGGGCATGGGGCAGTTCTTC. Translation: CASSPTRDRVGMGQFF.